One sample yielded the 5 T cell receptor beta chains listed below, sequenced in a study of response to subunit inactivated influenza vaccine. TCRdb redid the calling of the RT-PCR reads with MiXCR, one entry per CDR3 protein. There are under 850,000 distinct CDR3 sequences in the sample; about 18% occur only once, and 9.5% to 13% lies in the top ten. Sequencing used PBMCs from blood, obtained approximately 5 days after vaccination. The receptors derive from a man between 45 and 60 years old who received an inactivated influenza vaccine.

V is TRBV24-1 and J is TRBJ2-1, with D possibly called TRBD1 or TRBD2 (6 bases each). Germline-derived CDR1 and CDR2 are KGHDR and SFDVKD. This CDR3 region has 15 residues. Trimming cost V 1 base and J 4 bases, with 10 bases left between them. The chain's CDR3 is CATSDLRGQYNEQFF. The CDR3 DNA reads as TGTGCCACCAGTGATTTACGGGGGCAGTACAATGAGCAGTTCTTC.

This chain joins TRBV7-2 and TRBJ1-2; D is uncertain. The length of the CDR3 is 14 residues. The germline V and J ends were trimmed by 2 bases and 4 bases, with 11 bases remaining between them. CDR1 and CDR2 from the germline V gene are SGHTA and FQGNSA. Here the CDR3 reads CASSLRRPVYGYTF. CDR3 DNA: TGTGCCAGCAGCTTAAGGCGGCCCGTCTATGGCTACACCTTC.

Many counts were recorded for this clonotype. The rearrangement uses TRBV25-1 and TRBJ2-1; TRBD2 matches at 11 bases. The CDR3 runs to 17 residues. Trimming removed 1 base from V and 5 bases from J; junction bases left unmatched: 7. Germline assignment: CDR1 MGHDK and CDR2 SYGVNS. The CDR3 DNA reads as TGTGCCAGCAGTGAATGGTCACTAGCGGGAGTCCACAATGAGCAGTTCTTC. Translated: CASSEWSLAGVHNEQFF.

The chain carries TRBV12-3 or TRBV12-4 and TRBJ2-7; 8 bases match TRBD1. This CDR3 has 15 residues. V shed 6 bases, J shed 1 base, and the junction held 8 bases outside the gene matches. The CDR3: CASSRDGQGSYEQYF. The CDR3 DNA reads TGTGCCAGCAGCCGAGACGGACAGGGTTCCTACGAGCAGTACTTC.

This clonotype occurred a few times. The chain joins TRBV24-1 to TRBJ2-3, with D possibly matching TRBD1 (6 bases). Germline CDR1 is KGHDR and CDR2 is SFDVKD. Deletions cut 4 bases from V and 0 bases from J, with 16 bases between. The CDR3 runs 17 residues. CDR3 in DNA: TGTGCCACCAGTGACTATCTCCGGACAGAAAGCACAGATACGCAGTATTTT. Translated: CATSDYLRTESTDTQYF.